These 11 T cell receptor beta chains were sequenced from one sample in a study of somatic mutations in cytotoxic T cells in rheumatoid arthritis. Method: immunoSEQ multiplex PCR; TCRdb's copy keeps in-frame clones and lacks some. In the table there are roughly 30,000 clones, roughly 80% of which are singletons. Sequencing was carried out using CD8+ T cells sorted from blood. The receptors were sampled from an adult with rheumatoid arthritis.

This rearrangement joins TRBV6-6 to TRBJ2-2; 8 nucleotides align to TRBD2. V lost 2 bases, J lost 4 bases, and 6 bases stayed unmatched. Per germline, CDR1 MNHNY and CDR2 SVGAGI (reference sequence). The CDR3 contains 16 residues. The CDR3 loop is CASSYGLAGSTGELFF. The DNA for the CDR3 is TGTGCCAGCAGTTACGGCCTAGCGGGTAGCACCGGGGAGCTGTTTTTT.

Only a few counts were recorded for this clone. At one end the junction does not follow the germline gene, possibly because of a read error. This rearrangement joins TRBV6-6 to TRBJ2-1; the D is unclear. This CDR3 has 11 amino acids. Germline V CDR1 and CDR2: MNHNY, SVGAGI (reference sequence). CDR3 sequence (DNA): TGTGCCAGCAGTTCCTCCAATGAGCAGTTCTTC. Residues: CASSSSNEQFF.

V usage is TRBV2 and J usage is TRBJ1-2, with a weak D call TRBD1 (6 bases). CDR1 is SNHLY and CDR2 is FYNNEI in the germline V gene. The CDR3 has 12 residues. Deletions cut 6 bases from V and 6 bases from J, with 11 bases between. CDR3 loop: CASRGGPHGYTF. In DNA, the CDR3 is TGTGCCAGCAGGGGGGGGCCACATGGCTACACCTTC. Full variable domain (rest looked up from reference TRBV2 and TRBJ1-2): EPEVTQTPSHQVTQMGQEVILRCVPISNHLYFYWYRQILGQKVEFLVSFYNNEISEKSEIFDDQFSVERPDGSNFTLKIRSTKLEDSAMYFCASRGGPHGYTFGSGTRLTVV.

This chain joins TRBV19 and TRBJ1-1; D remains unclear. Looked up from germline, CDR1 is LNHDA and CDR2 is SQIVND (reference sequence). The CDR3 is 12 amino acids. The V and J ends lost 3 bases and 2 bases respectively, with 4 bases between them. The CDR3 reads CASSMINTEAFF. For the CDR3, the DNA is TGTGCCAGTAGTATGATAAACACTGAAGCTTTCTTT.

This chain links TRBV11-1 with TRBJ2-7; D is ambiguous. This CDR3 region has 11 residues. Germline V CDR1 and CDR2: SGHAT, FQDESV (reference sequence). Trimming took off 6 bases at V and 6 bases at J, with 9 bases between the two ends. The DNA for the CDR3 is TGTGCCAGCAGGGGTGGTATCGAGCAGTACTTC. Protein: CASRGGIEQYF.

This clone is deemed medium-sized. The chain joins TRBV7-9 to TRBJ1-2; tentatively, D is TRBD1 (5 bases). Per the germline V gene, CDR1 is SEHNR and CDR2 is FQNEAQ (reference sequence). V dropped 5 bases and J dropped 9 bases, with 16 bases sitting between them. The CDR3 spans 13 residues. The CDR3 DNA is TGTGCCAGCAGCACCCCAGGGAGTCCGCGCTACACCTTC. Its protein product is CASSTPGSPRYTF.

The chain links TRBV27 to TRBJ2-3; 11 bases fit TRBD2. The CDR3 totals 16 residues. Germline V gene data show CDR1 as MNHEY and CDR2 as SMNVEV (reference sequence). V trimming: 1 base; J trimming: 4 bases; junction bases outside the gene matches: 4. CDR3 sequence reads: CASSLLLAGVADTQYF. The CDR3 bases are TGTGCCAGCAGTTTATTACTAGCGGGAGTGGCAGATACGCAGTATTTT.

This clone was seen once. The V gene is TRBV7-9, the J gene TRBJ2-1; 12 bases are a match to TRBD1. V was clipped by 4 bases and J by 8 bases; unmatched bases: 6. CDR1 and CDR2 (germline): SEHNR, FQNEAQ (reference sequence). The CDR3 consists of 15 residues. The CDR3 DNA reads TGTGCCAGCAGCTACCGGGACAGGGGGCTTGATGAGCAGTTCTTC. Translation: CASSYRDRGLDEQFF.

The chain couples TRBV2 to TRBJ1-5; D perhaps matches TRBD1 (5 bases). The germline gives CDR1 SNHLY, CDR2 FYNNEI. CDR3 length: 15 residues. V lost 2 bases and J lost 1, with 9 bases in between. In DNA form, the CDR3 reads TGTGCCAGCAGTGAACAGGGAAAGAGCAATCAGCCCCAGCATTTT. Translation: CASSEQGKSNQPQHF.

J is TRBJ2-7 and V is TRBV11-2; tentative D call: TRBD2 (6 bases). CDR1 and CDR2 from the germline V gene are SGHAT and FQNNGV. There are 15 residues in the CDR3. V shed 1 base and J shed 0 bases, with 10 bases lying between them. CDR3 coding DNA: TGTGCCAGCAGCTTAGCACCTAGCGACTCCTACGAGCAGTACTTC. Translated, it gives CASSLAPSDSYEQYF.

The rearrangement joins TRBV19 to TRBJ2-1; no firm D call. Germline V gives CDR1 LNHDA, CDR2 SQIVND (reference sequence). V was shortened by 4 bases and J by 8 bases, with 9 bases between the two germline ends. The CDR3 extends over 12 amino acids. The CDR3, as DNA: TGTGCCAGTAGTAAATTATTGGATGAGCAGTTCTTC. This encodes CASSKLLDEQFF.